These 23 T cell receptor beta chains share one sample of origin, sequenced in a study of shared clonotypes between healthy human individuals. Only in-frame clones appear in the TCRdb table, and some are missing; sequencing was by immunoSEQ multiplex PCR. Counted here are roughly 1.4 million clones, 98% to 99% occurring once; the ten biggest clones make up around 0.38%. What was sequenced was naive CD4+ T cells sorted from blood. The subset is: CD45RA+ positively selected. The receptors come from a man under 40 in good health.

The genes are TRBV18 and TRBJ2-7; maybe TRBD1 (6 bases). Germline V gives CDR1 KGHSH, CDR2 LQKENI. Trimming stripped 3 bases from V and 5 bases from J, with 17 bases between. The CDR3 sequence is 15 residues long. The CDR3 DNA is TGTGCCAGCTCACCGCTACAGGGAAGGGGTGACGAGCAGTACTTC. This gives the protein CASSPLQGRGDEQYF. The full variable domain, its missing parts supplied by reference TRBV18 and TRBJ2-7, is NAGVMQNPRHLVRRRGQEARLRCSPMKGHSHVYWYRQLPEEGLKFMVYLQKENIIDESGMPKERFSAEFPKEGPSILRIQQVVRGDSAAYFCASSPLQGRGDEQYFGPGTRLTVT.

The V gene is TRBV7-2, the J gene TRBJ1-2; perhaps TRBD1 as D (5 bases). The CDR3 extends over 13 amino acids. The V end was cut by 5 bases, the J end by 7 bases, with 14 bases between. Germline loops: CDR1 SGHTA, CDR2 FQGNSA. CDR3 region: CASSAGQAPGYTF. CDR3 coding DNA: TGTGCCAGCAGCGCAGGGCAGGCTCCTGGCTACACCTTC.

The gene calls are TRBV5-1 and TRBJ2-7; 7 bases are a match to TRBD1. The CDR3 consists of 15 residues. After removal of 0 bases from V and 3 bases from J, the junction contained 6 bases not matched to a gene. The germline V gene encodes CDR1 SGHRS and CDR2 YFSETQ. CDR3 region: CASSLVSGGRYEQYF. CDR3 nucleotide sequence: TGCGCCAGCAGCTTGGTGTCAGGGGGTCGCTACGAGCAGTACTTC.

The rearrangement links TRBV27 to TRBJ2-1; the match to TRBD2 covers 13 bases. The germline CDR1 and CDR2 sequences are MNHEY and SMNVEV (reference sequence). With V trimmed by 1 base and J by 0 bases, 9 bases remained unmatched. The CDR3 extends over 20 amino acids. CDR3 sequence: CASSLLTGTSGKSSYNEQFF. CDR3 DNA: TGTGCCAGCAGTTTATTGACCGGGACTAGCGGGAAGAGCTCCTACAATGAGCAGTTCTTC.

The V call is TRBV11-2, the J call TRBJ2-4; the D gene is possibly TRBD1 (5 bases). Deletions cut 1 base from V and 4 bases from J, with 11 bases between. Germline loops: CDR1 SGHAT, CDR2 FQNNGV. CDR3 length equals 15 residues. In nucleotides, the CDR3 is TGTGCCAGCAGCTTAGTTCAGGGAAAGAAAAACATTCAGTACTTC. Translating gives CASSLVQGKKNIQYF.

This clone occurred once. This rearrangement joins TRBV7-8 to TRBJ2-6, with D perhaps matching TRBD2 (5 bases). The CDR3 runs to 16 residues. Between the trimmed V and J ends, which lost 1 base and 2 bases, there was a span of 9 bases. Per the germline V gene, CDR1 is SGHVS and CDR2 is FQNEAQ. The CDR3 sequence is CASSLGGAAGANVLTF. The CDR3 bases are TGTGCCAGCAGCTTAGGGGGAGCGGCTGGGGCCAACGTCCTGACTTTC.

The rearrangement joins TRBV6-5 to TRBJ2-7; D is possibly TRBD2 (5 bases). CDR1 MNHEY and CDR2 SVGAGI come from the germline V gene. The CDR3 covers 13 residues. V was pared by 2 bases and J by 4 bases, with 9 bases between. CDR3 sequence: CASSYGLAYEQYF. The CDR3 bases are TGTGCCAGCAGTTACGGGCTAGCTTACGAGCAGTACTTC.

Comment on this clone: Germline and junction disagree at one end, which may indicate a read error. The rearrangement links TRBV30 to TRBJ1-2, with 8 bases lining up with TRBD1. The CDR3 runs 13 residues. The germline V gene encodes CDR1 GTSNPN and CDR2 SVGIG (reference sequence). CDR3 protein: CAWTVAGGYRYTF. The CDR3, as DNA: TGTGCCTGGACCGTGGCAGGGGGCTATCGCTACACCTTC.

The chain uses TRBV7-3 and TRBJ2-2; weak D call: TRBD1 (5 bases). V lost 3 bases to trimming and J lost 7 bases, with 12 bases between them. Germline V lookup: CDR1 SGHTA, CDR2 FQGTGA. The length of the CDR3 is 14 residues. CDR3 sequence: CASSLLSGYGELFF. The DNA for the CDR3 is TGTGCCAGCAGCTTGTTGTCAGGGTACGGGGAGCTGTTTTTT.

DNA of the CDR3: TGTGCCAGTAGTATCCTAGCACGAAATGGCGGAGATACGCAGTATTTT. Its translation: CASSILARNGGDTQYF. The chain links TRBV19 to TRBJ2-3, with D maybe TRBD2 (5 bases). Trimming cost V 3 bases and J 5 bases, with 18 bases left between them. This CDR3 spans 16 amino acids. The germline V gene encodes CDR1 LNHDA and CDR2 SQIVND (reference sequence). Complete variable domain (other parts from reference TRBV19 and TRBJ2-3): DGGITQSPKYLFRKEGQNVTLSCEQNLNHDAMYWYRQDPGQGLRLIYYSQIVNDFQKGDIAEGYSVSREKKESFPLTVTSAQKNPTAFYLCASSILARNGGDTQYFGPGTRLTVL.

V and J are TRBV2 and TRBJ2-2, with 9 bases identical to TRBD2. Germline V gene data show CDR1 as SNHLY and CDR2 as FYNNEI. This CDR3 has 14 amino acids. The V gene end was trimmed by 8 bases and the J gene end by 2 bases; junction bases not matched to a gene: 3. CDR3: CASGGRENTGELFF. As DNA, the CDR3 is TGTGCCAGCGGCGGGAGGGAAAACACCGGGGAGCTGTTTTTT. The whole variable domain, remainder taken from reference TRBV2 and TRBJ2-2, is EPEVTQTPSHQVTQMGQEVILRCVPISNHLYFYWYRQILGQKVEFLVSFYNNEISEKSEIFDDQFSVERPDGSNFTLKIRSTKLEDSAMYFCASGGRENTGELFFGEGSRLTVL.

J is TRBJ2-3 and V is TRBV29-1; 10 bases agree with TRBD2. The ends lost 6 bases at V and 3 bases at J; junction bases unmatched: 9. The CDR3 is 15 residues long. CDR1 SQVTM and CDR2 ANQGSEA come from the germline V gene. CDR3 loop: CSVTKASGRTDTQYF. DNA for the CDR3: TGCAGCGTGACCAAAGCTAGCGGGAGAACAGATACGCAGTATTTT.

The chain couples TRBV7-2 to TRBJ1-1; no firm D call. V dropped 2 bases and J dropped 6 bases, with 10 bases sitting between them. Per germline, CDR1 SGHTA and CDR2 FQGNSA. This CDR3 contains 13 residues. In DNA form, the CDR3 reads TGTGCCAGCAGCTTACGTGGCAGTCCTGAAGCTTTCTTT. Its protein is CASSLRGSPEAFF.

The CDR3 spells CASSLGMGGENQPQHF. The CDR3 nucleotides are TGTGCCAGCAGCTTAGGGATGGGAGGAGAGAATCAGCCCCAGCATTTT. This rearrangement joins TRBV11-2 to TRBJ1-5; D is ambiguous. The CDR3 sequence is 16 residues long. The V end was cut by 1 base, the J end by 4 bases, with 14 bases between. CDR1 and CDR2 from the germline V gene are SGHAT and FQNNGV.

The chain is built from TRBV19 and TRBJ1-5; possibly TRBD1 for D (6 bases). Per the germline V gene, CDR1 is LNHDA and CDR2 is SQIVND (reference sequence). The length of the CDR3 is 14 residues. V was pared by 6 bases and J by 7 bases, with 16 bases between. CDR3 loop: CASRVRAGDQPQHF. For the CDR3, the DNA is TGTGCCAGTAGGGTAAGGGCAGGGGACCAGCCCCAGCATTTT.

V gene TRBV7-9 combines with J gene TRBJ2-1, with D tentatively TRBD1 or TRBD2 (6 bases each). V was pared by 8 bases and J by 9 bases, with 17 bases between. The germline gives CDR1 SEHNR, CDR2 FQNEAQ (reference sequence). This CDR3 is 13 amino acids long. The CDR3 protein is CASLEGGGGEQFF. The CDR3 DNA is TGTGCCAGCCTAGAAGGAGGGGGAGGTGAGCAGTTCTTC.

Here the CDR3 DNA reads TGCGCCAGCACCCGGGAGATAGCGGGAGGGGGCGAGCAGTACTTC. Translated: CASTREIAGGGEQYF. The genes are TRBV5-1 and TRBJ2-7; 11 bases align to TRBD2. The J segment lost 6 bases and the V segment lost 6 bases, leaving 11 bases of the junction unmatched. Germline V lookup: CDR1 SGHRS, CDR2 YFSETQ. This CDR3 is built from 15 residues.

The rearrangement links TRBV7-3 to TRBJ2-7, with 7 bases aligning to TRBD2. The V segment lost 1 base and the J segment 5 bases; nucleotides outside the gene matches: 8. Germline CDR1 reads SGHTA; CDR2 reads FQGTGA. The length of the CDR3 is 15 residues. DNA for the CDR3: TGTGCCAGCAGCTTAATGGGCGGGAGCAACAACGAGCAGTACTTC. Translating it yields CASSLMGGSNNEQYF. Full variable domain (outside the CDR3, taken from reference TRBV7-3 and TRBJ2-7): GAGVSQTPSNKVTEKGKYVELRCDPISGHTALYWYRQSLGQGPEFLIYFQGTGAADDSGLPNDRFFAVRPEGSVSTLKIQRTERGDSAVYLCASSLMGGSNNEQYFGPGTRLTVT.

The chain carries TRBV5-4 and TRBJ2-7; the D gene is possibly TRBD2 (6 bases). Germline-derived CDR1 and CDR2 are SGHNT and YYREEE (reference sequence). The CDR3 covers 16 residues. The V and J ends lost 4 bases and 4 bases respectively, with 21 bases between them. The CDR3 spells CASSAGGASAIYEQYF. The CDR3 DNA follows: TGTGCCAGCAGCGCTGGCGGGGCTAGCGCGATATACGAGCAGTACTTC.

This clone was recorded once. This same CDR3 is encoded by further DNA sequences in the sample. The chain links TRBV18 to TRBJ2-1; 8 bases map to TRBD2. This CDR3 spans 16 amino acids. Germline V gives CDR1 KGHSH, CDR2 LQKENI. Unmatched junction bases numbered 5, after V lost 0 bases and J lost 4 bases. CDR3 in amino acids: CASSPPSLAGYNEQFF. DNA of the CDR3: TGTGCCAGCTCACCACCGTCGCTAGCGGGTTACAATGAGCAGTTCTTC.

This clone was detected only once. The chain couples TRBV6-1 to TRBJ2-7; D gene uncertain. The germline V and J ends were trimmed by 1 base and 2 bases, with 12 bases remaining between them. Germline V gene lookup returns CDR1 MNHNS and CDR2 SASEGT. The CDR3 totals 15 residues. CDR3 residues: CASSEGGRVTYEQYF. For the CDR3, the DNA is TGTGCCAGCAGTGAAGGGGGAAGGGTCACCTACGAGCAGTACTTC.

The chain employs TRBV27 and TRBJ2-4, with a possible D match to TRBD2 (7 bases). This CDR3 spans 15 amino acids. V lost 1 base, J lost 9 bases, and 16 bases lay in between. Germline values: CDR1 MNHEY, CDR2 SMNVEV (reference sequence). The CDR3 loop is CASSLYPGGQSIQYF. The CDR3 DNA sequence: TGTGCCAGCAGTTTATACCCCGGGGGGCAAAGCATTCAGTACTTC.

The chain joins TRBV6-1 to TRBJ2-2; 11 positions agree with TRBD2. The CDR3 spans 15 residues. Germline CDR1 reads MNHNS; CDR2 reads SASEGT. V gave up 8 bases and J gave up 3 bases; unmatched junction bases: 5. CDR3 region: CASRSGLADTGELFF. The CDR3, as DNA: TGTGCCAGCCGATCGGGACTAGCGGACACCGGGGAGCTGTTTTTT.